These 18 T cell receptor beta chains were sequenced from one sample in a study of siplizumab effects on memory and regulatory T cells. Repertoires were generated with immunoSEQ multiplex PCR, while TCRdb's copy carries only in-frame clones and drops some. Counted here are some 100,000 clones, 80% to 95% occurring once; the ten biggest clones make up 5% to 7%. Sequenced material: CD8+ T cells sorted from blood. The receptors were gathered from a human donor in good health.

This chain connects TRBV5-4 to TRBJ2-1; 12 bases are shared with TRBD2. CDR1 and CDR2 from the germline V gene are SGHNT and YYREEE (reference sequence). The CDR3 totals 15 residues. V lost 4 bases, J lost 5 bases, and 4 bases stayed unmatched. CDR3 bases: TGTGCCAGCAGCCGACTAGCGGGAGTGGACAATGAGCAGTTCTTC. It specifies CASSRLAGVDNEQFF.

V usage is TRBV7-9 and J usage is TRBJ1-4, with D hard to call. Germline V gene sequence: CDR1 SEHNR, CDR2 FQNEAQ (reference sequence). The CDR3 contains 14 residues. The germline V and J ends were trimmed by 1 base and 2 bases, with 5 bases remaining between them. This chain's CDR3 is CASSLGGTNEKLFF. The CDR3 coding sequence is TGTGCCAGCAGCTTAGGTGGGACTAATGAAAAACTGTTTTTT.

This clone has a single count. The V call is TRBV6-4, the J call TRBJ2-7, with TRBD2 matching 8 bases. This CDR3 has 13 amino acids. CDR1 MRHNA and CDR2 SNTAGT come from the germline V gene. V lost 5 bases and J lost 5; bases outside the gene matches: 5. The CDR3 sequence: CASSSGSPDEQYF. CDR3 coding DNA: TGTGCCAGCAGTAGCGGGAGTCCCGACGAGCAGTACTTC.

V gene TRBV7-9 combines with J gene TRBJ2-1, with D possibly called TRBD1 or TRBD2 (5 bases each). With 5 bases removed from V and 10 bases from J, the gap between germline ends came to 18 bases. The CDR3 is 14 amino acids. Germline values: CDR1 SEHNR, CDR2 FQNEAQ (reference sequence). Written as DNA, the CDR3 is TGTGCCAGCAGCGCCGGGACGGCTGGGTGGGAGCAGTTCTTC. Translating gives CASSAGTAGWEQFF.

The chain employs TRBV29-1 and TRBJ2-1, with a weak D call TRBD2 (5 bases). From germline, CDR1 is SQVTM and CDR2 ANQGSEA. The CDR3 totals 15 residues. Deletions cut 0 bases from V and 0 bases from J, with 9 bases between. The CDR3 DNA reads as TGCAGCGTTGAAGATCGGGGAAGCTCCTACAATGAGCAGTTCTTC. This translates into CSVEDRGSSYNEQFF.

The rearrangement joins TRBV4-2 to TRBJ2-1; D remains ambiguous. The V end lost 0 bases, the J end lost 7 bases, and 7 bases lay between the germline ends. Germline lookup yields CDR1 LGHNA and CDR2 YNFKEQ. This CDR3 is built from 13 residues. CDR3 sequence (DNA): TGTGCCAGCAGCCAAGAATCAGTTAATGAGCAGTTCTTC. It codes for CASSQESVNEQFF.

This clone was seen once. V usage is TRBV4-1 and J usage is TRBJ2-7; 9 bases agree with TRBD2. The V and J ends lost 4 bases and 2 bases, in that order; junction bases with no gene match: 6. The CDR3 has 15 residues. Germline CDR1 reads MGHRA; CDR2 reads YSYEKL. CDR3 sequence reads: CASSPLVAGAYEQYF. The DNA for the CDR3 is TGCGCCAGCAGCCCCCTCGTAGCGGGAGCCTACGAGCAGTACTTC.

V usage is TRBV9 and J usage is TRBJ2-2, with D possibly called TRBD1 or TRBD2 (5 bases each). V lost 3 bases and J lost 4, with 16 bases in between. This CDR3 is built from 16 residues. Germline values: CDR1 SGDLS, CDR2 YYNGEE. In nucleotides, the CDR3 is TGTGCCAGCAGCGACTCCCGGGACCGACCCACCGGGGAGCTGTTTTTT. This sequence encodes CASSDSRDRPTGELFF.

V gene TRBV7-3 combines with J gene TRBJ2-1; the D gene is possibly TRBD1 (6 bases). CDR3 length: 13 residues. Trimming pared 2 bases from V and 4 bases from J, leaving 6 bases between. CDR1 and CDR2 from the germline V gene are SGHTA and FQGTGA. CDR3 coding DNA: TGTGCCAGCAGCTTACAGGGGTACAATGAGCAGTTCTTC. Translating gives CASSLQGYNEQFF.

The rearrangement links TRBV14 to TRBJ2-3, with a weak D call TRBD2 (5 bases). The CDR3 runs 14 residues. The V end was cut by 10 bases, the J end by 6 bases, with 20 bases between. Germline CDR1 reads SGHDN; CDR2 reads FVKESK. The CDR3 is CAIFGETWCDTQYF. CDR3 coding DNA: TGTGCCATCTTTGGGGAGACTTGGTGCGATACGCAGTATTTT.

The chain links TRBV27 to TRBJ2-7, with D perhaps TRBD2 (6 bases). The CDR3 has 16 residues. Germline CDR1 is MNHEY and CDR2 is SMNVEV (reference sequence). The V and J ends lost 6 bases and 2 bases respectively, with 20 bases between them. The CDR3 DNA reads TGTGCCAGCAGCCGCGATTCTCTAGCGCTAACCTACGAGCAGTACTTC. Encoded protein: CASSRDSLALTYEQYF.

V gene TRBV5-6 combines with J gene TRBJ1-6; no clear D gene. The CDR3 runs to 14 residues. The germline CDR1 and CDR2 sequences are SGHDT and YYEEEE. V was cut by 3 bases and J by 9 bases, with 13 bases left in between. The CDR3 loop reads CASSSTSGVSPLHF. The CDR3 nucleotides read TGTGCCAGCAGCTCCACCTCTGGGGTTTCACCCCTCCACTTT.

The chain recombines TRBV2 with TRBJ2-7, with D tentatively TRBD1 (6 bases). Germline lookup yields CDR1 SNHLY and CDR2 FYNNEI. The CDR3 contains 17 residues. V was pared by 3 bases and J by 0 bases, with 18 bases between. The DNA of the CDR3 is TGTGCCAGCAGTGACGGCTACGGGACAAGTAGCTCCTACGAGCAGTACTTC. It translates to CASSDGYGTSSSYEQYF.

This clone showed up just once. The chain links TRBV29-1 to TRBJ1-5; D may be TRBD1 (6 bases). The CDR3 extends over 15 amino acids. V shed 6 bases and J shed 2 bases, with 17 bases lying between them. Germline lookup yields CDR1 SQVTM and CDR2 ANQGSEA. CDR3 bases: TGCAGCGTCGCCCTTACAGGGAAAGGCAATCAGCCCCAGCATTTT. Amino acid sequence: CSVALTGKGNQPQHF.

This chain connects TRBV27 to TRBJ2-7; 7 bases agree with TRBD2. V shed 2 bases, J shed 2 bases, and the junction held 0 bases outside the gene matches. Germline values: CDR1 MNHEY, CDR2 SMNVEV (reference sequence). The CDR3 sequence is 13 residues long. CDR3 DNA: TGTGCCAGCAGTTTACGGGGGGCCTACGAGCAGTACTTC. Its protein is CASSLRGAYEQYF.

V and J are TRBV18 and TRBJ1-1, with 7 bases matching TRBD1. The CDR3 spans 14 residues. Germline V CDR1 and CDR2: KGHSH, LQKENI. V shed 3 bases and J 2 bases; nucleotides not matched to a gene: 3. DNA of the CDR3: TGTGCCAGCTCACCGGGACAGCATAACACTGAAGCTTTCTTT. Amino acids: CASSPGQHNTEAFF. Together with reference TRBV18 and TRBJ1-1, the CDR3 gives the full variable domain: NAGVMQNPRHLVRRRGQEARLRCSPMKGHSHVYWYRQLPEEGLKFMVYLQKENIIDESGMPKERFSAEFPKEGPSILRIQQVVRGDSAAYFCASSPGQHNTEAFFGQGTRLTVV.

CDR3 loop: CASSDRGQANEKLFF. In DNA form, the CDR3 reads TGTGCCAGCAGTGACAGGGGACAAGCTAATGAAAAACTGTTTTTT. This chain connects TRBV2 to TRBJ1-4, with D maybe TRBD1 (6 bases). The V and J ends lost 3 bases and 3 bases respectively, with 11 bases between them. Germline V gene sequence: CDR1 SNHLY, CDR2 FYNNEI. This CDR3 has 15 residues.

The genes are TRBV30 and TRBJ2-7; a weak D match, TRBD2 (6 bases). The CDR3 loop spans 13 amino acids. The V and J ends lost 2 bases and 6 bases respectively, with 14 bases between them. Germline V gives CDR1 GTSNPN, CDR2 SVGIG (reference sequence). In DNA form, the CDR3 reads TGTGCCTGGAGTCCAAGGGCAGCGGGCGAGCAGTACTTC. Amino acids: CAWSPRAAGEQYF.